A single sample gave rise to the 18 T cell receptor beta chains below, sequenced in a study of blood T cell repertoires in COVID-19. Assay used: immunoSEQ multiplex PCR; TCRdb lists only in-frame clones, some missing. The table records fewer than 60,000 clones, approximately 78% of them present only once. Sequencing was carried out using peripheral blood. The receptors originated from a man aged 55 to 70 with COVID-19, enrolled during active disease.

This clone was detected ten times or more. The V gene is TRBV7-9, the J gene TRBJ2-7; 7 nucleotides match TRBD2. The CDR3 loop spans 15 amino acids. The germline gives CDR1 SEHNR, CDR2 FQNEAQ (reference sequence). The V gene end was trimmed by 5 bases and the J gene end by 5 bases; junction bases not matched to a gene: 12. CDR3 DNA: TGTGCCAGCAGCCCATCCGTGGGAGGGTCCCACGAGCAGTACTTC. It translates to CASSPSVGGSHEQYF. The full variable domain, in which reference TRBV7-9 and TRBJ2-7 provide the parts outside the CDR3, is DTGVSQNPRHKITKRGQNVTFRCDPISEHNRLYWYRQTLGQGPEFLTYFQNEAQLEKSRLLSDRFSAERPKGSFSTLEIQRTEQGDSAMYLCASSPSVGGSHEQYFGPGTRLTVT.

The CDR3 coding sequence is TGTGCCAGCAGTTTCTTCTACAATGAGCAGTTCTTC. Amino acids: CASSFFYNEQFF. The V gene is TRBV12-3 or TRBV12-4, the J gene TRBJ2-1; D unresolved. This CDR3 spans 12 amino acids. Trimming took 3 bases from V and 3 from J, leaving 3 bases between them.

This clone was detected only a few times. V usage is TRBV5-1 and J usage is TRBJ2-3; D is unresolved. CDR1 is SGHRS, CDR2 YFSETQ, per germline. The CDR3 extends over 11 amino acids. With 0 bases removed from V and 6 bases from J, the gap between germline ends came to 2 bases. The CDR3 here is CASSLADTQYF. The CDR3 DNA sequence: TGCGCCAGCAGCTTGGCGGATACGCAGTATTTT.

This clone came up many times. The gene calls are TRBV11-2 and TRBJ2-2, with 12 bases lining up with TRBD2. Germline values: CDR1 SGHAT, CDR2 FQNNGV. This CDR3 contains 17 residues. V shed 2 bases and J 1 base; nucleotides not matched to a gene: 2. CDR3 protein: CASSLLGLAGNTGELFF. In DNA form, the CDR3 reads TGTGCCAGCAGCTTATTGGGACTAGCGGGGAACACCGGGGAGCTGTTTTTT.

The CDR3: CASSLIRTGGGYEQYF. The CDR3 region has the DNA TGTGCCAGCAGCTTAATTCGGACAGGGGGCGGCTACGAGCAGTACTTC. The V gene is TRBV13, the J gene TRBJ2-7; TRBD1 agrees at 11 bases. V shed 2 bases, J shed 3 bases, and the junction held 6 bases outside the gene matches. This CDR3 has 16 amino acids. The germline V gene has CDR1 PRHDT and CDR2 FYEKMQ (reference sequence). Drawing the rest from reference TRBV13 and TRBJ2-7, the complete variable domain is AAGVIQSPRHLIKEKRETATLKCYPIPRHDTVYWYQQGPGQDPQFLISFYEKMQSDKGSIPDRFSAQQFSDYHSELNMSSLELGDSALYFCASSLIRTGGGYEQYFGPGTRLTVT.

The DNA of the CDR3 is TGTGCCAGCAGCCCCCTCTACGGGACTGGGGAGCTGTTTTTT. It is translated as CASSPLYGTGELFF. J is TRBJ2-2 and V is TRBV3-1 (or the pseudogene TRBV3-2), with D perhaps matching TRBD2 (6 bases). Germline loops: CDR1 LGHDT, CDR2 YNNKEL (reference sequence). The CDR3 is 14 amino acids. Trimming removed 4 bases at V and 8 bases at J, with 14 bases between.

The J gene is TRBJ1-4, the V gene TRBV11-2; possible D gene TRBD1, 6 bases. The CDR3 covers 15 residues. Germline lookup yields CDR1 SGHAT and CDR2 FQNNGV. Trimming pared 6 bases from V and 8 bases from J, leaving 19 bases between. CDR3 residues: CASRVAGANREKLFF. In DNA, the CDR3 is TGTGCCAGCAGAGTCGCGGGGGCGAACCGCGAAAAACTGTTTTTT. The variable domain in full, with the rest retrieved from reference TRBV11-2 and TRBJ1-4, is EAGVAQSPRYKIIEKRQSVAFWCNPISGHATLYWYQQILGQGPKLLIQFQNNGVVDDSQLPKDRFSAERLKGVDSTLKIQPAKLEDSAVYLCASRVAGANREKLFFGSGTQLSVL.

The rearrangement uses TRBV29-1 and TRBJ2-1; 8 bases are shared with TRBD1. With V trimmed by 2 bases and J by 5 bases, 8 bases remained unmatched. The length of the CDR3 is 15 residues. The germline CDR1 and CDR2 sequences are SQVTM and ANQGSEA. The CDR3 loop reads CSVESGDRPDNEQFF. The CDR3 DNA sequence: TGCAGCGTTGAATCGGGGGACAGGCCCGACAATGAGCAGTTCTTC.

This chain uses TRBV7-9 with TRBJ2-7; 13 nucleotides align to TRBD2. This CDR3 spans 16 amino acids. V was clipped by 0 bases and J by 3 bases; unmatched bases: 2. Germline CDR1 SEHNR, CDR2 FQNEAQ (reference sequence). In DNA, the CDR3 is TGTGCCAGCAGCTTAGCACTAGCGGGAGGGTTCTACGAGCAGTACTTC. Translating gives CASSLALAGGFYEQYF.

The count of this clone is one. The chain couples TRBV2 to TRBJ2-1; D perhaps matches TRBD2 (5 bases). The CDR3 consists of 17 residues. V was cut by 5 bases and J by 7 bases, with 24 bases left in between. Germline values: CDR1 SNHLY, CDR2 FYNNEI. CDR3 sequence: CASSRGYWAAPSNEQFF. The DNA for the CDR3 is TGTGCCAGCAGTAGAGGGTATTGGGCCGCACCAAGTAATGAGCAGTTCTTC.

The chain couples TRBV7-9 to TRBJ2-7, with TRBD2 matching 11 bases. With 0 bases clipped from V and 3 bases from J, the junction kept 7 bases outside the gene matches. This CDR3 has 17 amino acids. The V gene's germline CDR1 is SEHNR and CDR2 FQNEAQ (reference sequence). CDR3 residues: CASSLAPSGGNGYEQYF. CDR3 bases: TGTGCCAGCAGCTTAGCGCCTAGCGGGGGGAATGGCTACGAGCAGTACTTC. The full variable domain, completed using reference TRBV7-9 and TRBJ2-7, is DTGVSQNPRHKITKRGQNVTFRCDPISEHNRLYWYRQTLGQGPEFLTYFQNEAQLEKSRLLSDRFSAERPKGSFSTLEIQRTEQGDSAMYLCASSLAPSGGNGYEQYFGPGTRLTVT.

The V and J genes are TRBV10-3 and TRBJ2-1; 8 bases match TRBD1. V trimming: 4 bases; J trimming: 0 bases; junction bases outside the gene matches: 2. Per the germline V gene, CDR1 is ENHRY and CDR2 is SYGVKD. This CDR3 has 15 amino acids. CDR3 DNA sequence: TGTGCCATCAGTGGGGACAGGAGCTCCTACAATGAGCAGTTCTTC. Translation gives CAISGDRSSYNEQFF.

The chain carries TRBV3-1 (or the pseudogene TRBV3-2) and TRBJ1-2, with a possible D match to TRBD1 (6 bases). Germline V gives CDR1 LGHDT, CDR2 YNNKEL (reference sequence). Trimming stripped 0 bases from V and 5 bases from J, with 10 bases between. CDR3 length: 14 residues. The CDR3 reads CASSQDGQGYGYTF. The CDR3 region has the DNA TGTGCCAGCAGCCAAGATGGGCAGGGGTATGGCTACACCTTC.

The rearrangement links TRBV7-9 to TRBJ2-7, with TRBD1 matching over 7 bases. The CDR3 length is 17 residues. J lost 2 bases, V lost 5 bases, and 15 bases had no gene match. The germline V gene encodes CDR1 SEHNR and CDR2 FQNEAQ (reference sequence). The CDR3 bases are TGTGCCAGCAGCAGCCAAACAGGGGACCGGGACCCCTACGAGCAGTACTTC. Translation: CASSSQTGDRDPYEQYF.

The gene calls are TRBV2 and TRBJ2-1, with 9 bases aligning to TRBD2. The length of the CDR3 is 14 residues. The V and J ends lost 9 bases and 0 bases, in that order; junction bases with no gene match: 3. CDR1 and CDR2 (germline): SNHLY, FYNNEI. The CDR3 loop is CASFSGSSYNEQFF. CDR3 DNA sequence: TGTGCCAGTTTTAGCGGGAGCTCCTACAATGAGCAGTTCTTC.

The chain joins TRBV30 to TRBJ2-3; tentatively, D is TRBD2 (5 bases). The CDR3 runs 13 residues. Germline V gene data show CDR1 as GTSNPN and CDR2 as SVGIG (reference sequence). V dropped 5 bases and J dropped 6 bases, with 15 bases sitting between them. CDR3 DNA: TGTGCCTGGGATCGACGGGGTGCGGATACGCAGTATTTT. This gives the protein CAWDRRGADTQYF.

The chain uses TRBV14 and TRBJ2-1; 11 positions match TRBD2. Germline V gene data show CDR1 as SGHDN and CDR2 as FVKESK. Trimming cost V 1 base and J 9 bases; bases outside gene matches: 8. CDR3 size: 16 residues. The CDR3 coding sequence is TGTGCCAGCAGCCAAGGCCTAGCGGGAGGAAAAGGTGAGCAGTTCTTC. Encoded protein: CASSQGLAGGKGEQFF.

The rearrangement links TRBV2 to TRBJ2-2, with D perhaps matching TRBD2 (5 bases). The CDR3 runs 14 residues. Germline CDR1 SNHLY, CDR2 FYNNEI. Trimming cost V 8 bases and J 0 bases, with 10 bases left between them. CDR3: CASRRGSNTGELFF. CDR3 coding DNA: TGTGCCAGCCGTCGGGGATCGAACACCGGGGAGCTGTTTTTT.